The clone carrying this TCR beta chain has only a few counts. Its antigen is as yet unknown. Additional DNA sequences in this sample encode the identical CDR3. The sample is drawn from a study of beta chain features in type 1 diabetes. General study points: People with Type 1 diabetes carried modestly yet significantly shorter TCRB CDR3s in all four CD4+ subsets.

The CDR3 spans 14 residues. Germline CDR1 is SGHNT and CDR2 is YYREEE (reference sequence). Between the trimmed V and J ends, which lost 0 bases and 5 bases, there was a span of 11 bases. Expressed TCRB transcripts were sequenced after all isolated RNA was converted to cDNA. Profiled with immunoSEQ multiplex PCR; TCRdb holds only in-frame clones, not every one. Of almost 250,000 clones in the sample, 13% to 15% were seen once. The receptor comes from a woman in her thirties or forties in good health. This chain joins TRBV5-4 and TRBJ1-1, with a tentative D call TRBD1 (6 bases). The specimen was naive CD4+ T cells from blood. CDR3 in amino acids: CASSLGQGRTEAFF. The CDR3 DNA follows: TGTGCCAGCAGCTTGGGGCAGGGGCGGACTGAAGCTTTCTTT.